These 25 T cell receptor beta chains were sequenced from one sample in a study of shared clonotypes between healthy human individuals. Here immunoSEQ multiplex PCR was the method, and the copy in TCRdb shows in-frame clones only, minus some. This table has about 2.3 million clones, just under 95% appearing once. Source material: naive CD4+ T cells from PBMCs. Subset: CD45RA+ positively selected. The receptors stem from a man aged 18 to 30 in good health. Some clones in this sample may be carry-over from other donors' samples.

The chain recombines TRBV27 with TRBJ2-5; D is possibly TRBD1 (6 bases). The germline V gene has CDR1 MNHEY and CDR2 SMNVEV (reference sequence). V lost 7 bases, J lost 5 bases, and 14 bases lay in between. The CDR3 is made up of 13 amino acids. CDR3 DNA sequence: TGTGCCAGCACCAAAAGAGGGGGTGAGACCCAGTACTTC. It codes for CASTKRGGETQYF.

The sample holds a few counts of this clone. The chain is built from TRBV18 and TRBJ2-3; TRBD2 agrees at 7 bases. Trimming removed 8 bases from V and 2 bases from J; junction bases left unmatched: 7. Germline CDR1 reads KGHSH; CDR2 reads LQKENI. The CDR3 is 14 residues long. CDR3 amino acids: CASTSAGITDTQYF. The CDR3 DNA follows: TGTGCCAGCACTTCAGCGGGAATCACAGATACGCAGTATTTT.

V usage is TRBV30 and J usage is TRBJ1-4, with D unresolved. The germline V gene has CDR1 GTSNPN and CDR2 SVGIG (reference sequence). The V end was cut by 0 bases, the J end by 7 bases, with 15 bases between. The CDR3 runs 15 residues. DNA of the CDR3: TGTGCCTGGAGTGTTGGTCAGGCGGTAGGTGAAAAACTGTTTTTT. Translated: CAWSVGQAVGEKLFF.

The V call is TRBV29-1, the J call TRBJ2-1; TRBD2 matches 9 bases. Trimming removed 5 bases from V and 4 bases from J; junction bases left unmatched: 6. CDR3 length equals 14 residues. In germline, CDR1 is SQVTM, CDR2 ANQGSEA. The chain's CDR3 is CSVKATSGYNEQFF. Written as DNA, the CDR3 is TGCAGCGTTAAGGCGACTAGCGGATACAATGAGCAGTTCTTC.

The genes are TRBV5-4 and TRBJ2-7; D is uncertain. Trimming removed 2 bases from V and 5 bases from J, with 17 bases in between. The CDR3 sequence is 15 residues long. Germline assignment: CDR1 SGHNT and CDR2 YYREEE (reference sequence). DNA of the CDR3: TGTGCCAGCAGCTTAGGTGGAGCCTTACGCAACGAGCAGTACTTC. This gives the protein CASSLGGALRNEQYF.

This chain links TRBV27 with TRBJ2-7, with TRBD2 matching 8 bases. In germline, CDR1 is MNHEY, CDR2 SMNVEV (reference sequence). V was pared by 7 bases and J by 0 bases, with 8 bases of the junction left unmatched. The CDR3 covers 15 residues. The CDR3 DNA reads TGTGCCAGCAAGGCCCGGGGGGGATCCTCCTACGAGCAGTACTTC. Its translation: CASKARGGSSYEQYF.

The chain's CDR3 is CASSPNPTVGNEAFF. CDR3 nucleotides: TGTGCCAGCAGTCCAAACCCCACAGTTGGGAATGAAGCTTTCTTT. This chain links TRBV28 with TRBJ1-1, with D unresolved. The CDR3 is 15 amino acids. The germline V gene has CDR1 MDHEN and CDR2 SYDVKM. The V gene lost 5 bases and the J gene lost 7 bases, with 20 bases spanning the gap.

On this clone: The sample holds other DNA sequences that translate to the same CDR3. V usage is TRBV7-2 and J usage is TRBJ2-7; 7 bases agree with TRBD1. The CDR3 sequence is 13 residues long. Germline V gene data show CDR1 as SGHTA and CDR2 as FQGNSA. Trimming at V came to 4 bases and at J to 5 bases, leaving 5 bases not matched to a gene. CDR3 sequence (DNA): TGTGCCAGCAGCTCTAGGACAGGAGACGAGCAGTACTTC. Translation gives CASSSRTGDEQYF.

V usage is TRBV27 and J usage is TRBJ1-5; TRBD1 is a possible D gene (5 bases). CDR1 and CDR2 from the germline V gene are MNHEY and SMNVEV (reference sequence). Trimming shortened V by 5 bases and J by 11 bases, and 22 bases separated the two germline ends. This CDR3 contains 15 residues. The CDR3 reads CASSKNIGTGLTQHF. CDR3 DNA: TGTGCCAGCAGTAAAAACATCGGGACGGGGCTGACCCAGCATTTT.

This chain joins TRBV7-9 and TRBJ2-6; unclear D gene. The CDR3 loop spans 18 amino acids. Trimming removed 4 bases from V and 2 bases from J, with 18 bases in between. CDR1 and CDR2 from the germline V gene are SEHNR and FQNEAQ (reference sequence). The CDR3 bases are TGTGCCAGCAGCTGGCCCCGGACCCTTAGGGCTGGGGCCAACGTCCTGACTTTC. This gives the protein CASSWPRTLRAGANVLTF.

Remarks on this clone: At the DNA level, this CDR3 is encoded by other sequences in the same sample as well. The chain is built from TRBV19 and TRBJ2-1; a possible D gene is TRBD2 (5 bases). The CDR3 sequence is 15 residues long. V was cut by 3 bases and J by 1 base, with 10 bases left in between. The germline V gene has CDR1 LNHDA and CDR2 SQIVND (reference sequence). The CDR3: CASSIGPGSYNEQFF. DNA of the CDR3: TGTGCCAGTAGTATCGGCCCGGGGTCCTACAATGAGCAGTTCTTC.

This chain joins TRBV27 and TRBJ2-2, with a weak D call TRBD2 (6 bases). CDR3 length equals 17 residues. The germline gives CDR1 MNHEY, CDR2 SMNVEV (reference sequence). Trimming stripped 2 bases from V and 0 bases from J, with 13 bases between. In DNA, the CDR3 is TGTGCCAGCAGTTTAACCCCTAGCGCCTCGAACACCGGGGAGCTGTTTTTT. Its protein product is CASSLTPSASNTGELFF.

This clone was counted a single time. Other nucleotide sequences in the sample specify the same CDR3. CDR3 in amino acids: CASSEGLAGGQETQYF. CDR3 bases: TGTGCCAGCAGTGAGGGACTAGCGGGAGGACAGGAGACCCAGTACTTC. The chain joins TRBV6-1 to TRBJ2-5, with 15 bases lining up with TRBD2. Germline V gene data show CDR1 as MNHNS and CDR2 as SASEGT. The CDR3 is 16 residues long. Trimming at V came to 3 bases and at J to 5 bases, leaving 4 bases not matched to a gene.

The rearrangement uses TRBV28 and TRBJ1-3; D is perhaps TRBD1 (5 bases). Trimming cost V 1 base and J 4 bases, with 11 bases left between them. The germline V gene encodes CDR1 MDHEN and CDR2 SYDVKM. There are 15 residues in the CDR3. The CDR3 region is CASSLSPRAGNTIYF. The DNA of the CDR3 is TGTGCCAGCAGTTTATCCCCCAGGGCCGGAAACACCATATATTTT.

CDR3 DNA sequence: TGTGCCAGCTCATCCGGGGACCGCGATACGCAGTATTTT. Protein: CASSSGDRDTQYF. This sequence joins TRBV18 and TRBJ2-3, with D perhaps given as TRBD1 or TRBD2 (5 bases each). Germline V gene data show CDR1 as KGHSH and CDR2 as LQKENI. The CDR3 length is 13 residues. The V end was cut by 5 bases, the J end by 6 bases, with 12 bases between.

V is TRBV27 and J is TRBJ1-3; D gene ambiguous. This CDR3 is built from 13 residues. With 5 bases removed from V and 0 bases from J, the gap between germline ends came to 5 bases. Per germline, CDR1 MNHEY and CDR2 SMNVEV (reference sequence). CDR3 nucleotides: TGTGCCAGCAGTCCCCTCTCTGGAAACACCATATATTTT. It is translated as CASSPLSGNTIYF.

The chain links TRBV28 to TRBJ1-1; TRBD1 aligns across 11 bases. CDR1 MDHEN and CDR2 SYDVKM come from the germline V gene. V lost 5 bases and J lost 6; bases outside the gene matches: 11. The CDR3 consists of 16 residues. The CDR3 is CASSLLPGQGVSEAFF. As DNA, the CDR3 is TGTGCCAGCAGTCTATTACCGGGACAGGGGGTTTCTGAAGCTTTCTTT.

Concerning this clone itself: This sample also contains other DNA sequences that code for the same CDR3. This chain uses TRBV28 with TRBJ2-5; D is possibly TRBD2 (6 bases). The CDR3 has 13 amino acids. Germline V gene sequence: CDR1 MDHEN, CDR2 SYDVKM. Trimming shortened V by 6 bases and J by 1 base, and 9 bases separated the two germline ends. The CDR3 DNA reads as TGTGCCAGCAGGAGGGGACTCCAAGAGACCCAGTACTTC. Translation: CASRRGLQETQYF.

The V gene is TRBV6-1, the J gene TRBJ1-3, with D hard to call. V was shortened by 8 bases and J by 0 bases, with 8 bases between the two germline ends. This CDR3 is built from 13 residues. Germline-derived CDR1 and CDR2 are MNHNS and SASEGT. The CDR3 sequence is CASGSNSGNTIYF. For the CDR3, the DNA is TGTGCCAGCGGATCAAACTCTGGAAACACCATATATTTT.

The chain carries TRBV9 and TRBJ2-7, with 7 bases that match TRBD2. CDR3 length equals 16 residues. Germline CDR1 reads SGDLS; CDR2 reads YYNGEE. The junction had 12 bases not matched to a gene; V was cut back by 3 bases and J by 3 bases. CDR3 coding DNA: TGTGCCAGCAGCGGAGGGTTGGGGGAGGGAAACTACGAGCAGTACTTC. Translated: CASSGGLGEGNYEQYF. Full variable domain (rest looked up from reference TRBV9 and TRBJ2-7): DSGVTQTPKHLITATGQRVTLRCSPRSGDLSVYWYQQSLDQGLQFLIQYYNGEERAKGNILERFSAQQFPDLHSELNLSSLELGDSALYFCASSGGLGEGNYEQYFGPGTRLTVT.

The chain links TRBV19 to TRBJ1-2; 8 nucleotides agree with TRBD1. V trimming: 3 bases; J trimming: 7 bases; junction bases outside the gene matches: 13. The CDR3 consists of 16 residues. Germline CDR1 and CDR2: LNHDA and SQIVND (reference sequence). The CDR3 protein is CASSIGGTGGRRGYTF. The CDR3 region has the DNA TGTGCCAGTAGTATCGGGGGCACAGGGGGGCGCCGTGGCTACACCTTC.

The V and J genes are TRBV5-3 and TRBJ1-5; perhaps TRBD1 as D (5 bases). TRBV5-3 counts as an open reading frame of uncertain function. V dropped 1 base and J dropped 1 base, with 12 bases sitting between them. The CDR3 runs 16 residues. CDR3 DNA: TGTGCCAGAAGCTTGCGGAGGAAGGGGAGCAATCAGCCCCAGCATTTT. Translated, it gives CARSLRRKGSNQPQHF.

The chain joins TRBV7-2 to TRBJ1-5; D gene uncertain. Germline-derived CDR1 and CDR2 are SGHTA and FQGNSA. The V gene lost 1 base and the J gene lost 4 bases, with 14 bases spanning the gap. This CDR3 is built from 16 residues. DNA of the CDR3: TGTGCCAGCAGCTTAGAGGGAACGGCGTGGAATCAGCCCCAGCATTTT. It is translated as CASSLEGTAWNQPQHF.

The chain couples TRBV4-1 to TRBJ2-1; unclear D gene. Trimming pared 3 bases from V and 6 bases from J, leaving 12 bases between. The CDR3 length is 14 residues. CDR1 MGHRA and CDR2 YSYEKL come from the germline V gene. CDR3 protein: CASSQRWLGNEQFF. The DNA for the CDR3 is TGCGCCAGCAGCCAGAGGTGGCTTGGCAATGAGCAGTTCTTC.

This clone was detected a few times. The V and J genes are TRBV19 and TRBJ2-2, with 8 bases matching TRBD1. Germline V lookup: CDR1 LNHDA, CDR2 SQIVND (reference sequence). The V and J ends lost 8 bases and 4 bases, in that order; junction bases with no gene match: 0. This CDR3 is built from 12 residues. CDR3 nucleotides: TGTGCCAGTGACAGGGGCACCGGGGAGCTGTTTTTT. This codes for CASDRGTGELFF.